These T cell receptor beta chains were read from a single sample in a study of CD8+ T cells in alopecia areata. Generated by immunoSEQ multiplex PCR, the TCRdb table keeps only in-frame clones and is missing some. The sample carries 150,000 or so clones, more than 40% recorded once. The material sequenced was CD4+ T cells sorted from blood. The receptors were gathered from a human donor with alopecia areata. Each CDR3 is given with its conserved first and last residue. The D gene is left open where the match is weak. The size of a clone is reported for some rows only, either as once, few or many, or as a class for expanded clones.

v_gene	abundance	j_gene	d_gene	CDR3nt	CDR3aa
TRBV14	NA	TRBJ2-7	NA	TGTGCCAGCAGCCCCAGCTCCTACGAGCAGTACTTC	CASSPSSYEQYF
TRBV27	few	TRBJ2-5	NA	TGTGCCAGCAGCTTCCAAGAGACCCAGTACTTC	CASSFQETQYF
TRBV7-8	NA	TRBJ2-3	TRBD2	TGTGCCAGCAGCTTCCAAGGCCCGGGAGGGCCAGATACGCAGTATTTT	CASSFQGPGGPDTQYF
TRBV23-1	few	TRBJ2-3	NA	TGCGCCAGCAGTCACATCCGGGACTTAGAGAGCCCTGCACGCACAGATACGCAGTATTTT	CASSHIRDLESPARTDTQYF
TRBV11-2	once	TRBJ2-3	TRBD2	TGTGCCAGCAGCAAACTAGCGTCGAGCACAGATACGCAGTATTTT	CASSKLASSTDTQYF
TRBV7-2	NA	TRBJ2-1	NA	TGTGCCAGCAGCCTCCGGGACGTAGCCTACAATGAGCAGTTCTTC	CASSLRDVAYNEQFF
TRBV20-1	NA	TRBJ2-3	NA	TGCAGTGCTAGAATCCTAGATACGCAGTATTTT	CSARILDTQYF
TRBV29-1	NA	TRBJ2-1	TRBD1	TGCAGCGCGGGGAAACCTGGGACAGCTGAGCAGTTCTTC	CSAGKPGTAEQFF
TRBV5-1	NA	TRBJ2-5	NA	TGCGCCAGCAGCCCAGGAAGGGAACGAGAGACCCAGTACTTC	CASSPGRERETQYF
TRBV18	NA	TRBJ1-1	NA	TGTGCCAGCTCACCACCCTATATCAACACTGAAGCTTTCTTT	CASSPPYINTEAFF
TRBV4-2	few	TRBJ2-5	NA	TGTGCCAGCAGCCATGGATTGCCTGGGGAGACCCAGTACTTC	CASSHGLPGETQYF
TRBV14	few	TRBJ2-7	NA	TGTGCCAGCAGCCAAAACTCCCCCTACGAGCAGTACTTC	CASSQNSPYEQYF
TRBV29-1	NA	TRBJ1-1	NA	TGCAGCGTTGATAGTAGGGGAAACACTGAAGCTTTCTTT	CSVDSRGNTEAFF
TRBV27	NA	TRBJ2-4	NA	TGTGCCAGCAGTGTACAGGGGTCGGGGGACATTCAGTACTTC	CASSVQGSGDIQYF
TRBV28	few	TRBJ2-2	TRBD1	TGTGCCAGCAGTCGTCCCGGACAGGACACCGGGGAGCTGTTTTTT	CASSRPGQDTGELFF
TRBV6-5	NA	TRBJ2-1	TRBD2	TGTGCCAGCAGATGGTTTAGCGGGACCAATGAGCAGTTCTTC	CASRWFSGTNEQFF
TRBV7-9	NA	TRBJ2-7	NA	TGTGCCAGCAGCTTATCCTACGGATCCTACGAGCAGTACTTC	CASSLSYGSYEQYF
TRBV6-6	NA	TRBJ2-7	NA	TGTGCCAGCAGGGGGTCAGCCAACGAGCAGTACTTC	CASRGSANEQYF
TRBV29-1	few	TRBJ2-1	TRBD2	TGCAGCGTTGTTCAGGCTAGCGGGAGAGTTAATGAGCAGTTCTTC	CSVVQASGRVNEQFF
TRBV11-2	NA	TRBJ2-1	TRBD2	TGTGCCAGCAGCCCCCGCGTGGGGGGGAGGTACAATGAGCAGTTCTTC	CASSPRVGGRYNEQFF
TRBV29-1	NA	TRBJ2-1	TRBD2	TGCAGCGGTATCAGGACTAGCGGCAATGAGCAGTTCTTC	CSGIRTSGNEQFF
TRBV29-1	once	TRBJ2-4	TRBD1	TGCAGCGTTGACCCCGGACAGGGTCTTCAGTACTTC	CSVDPGQGLQYF
TRBV2	many	TRBJ2-1	NA	TGTGCCAGCAGTGAACGGGAGCTGAACAATGAGCAGTTCTTC	CASSERELNNEQFF
TRBV27	NA	TRBJ2-7	TRBD2	TGTGCCAGCAGGGGGACTAGCTTCCCCGAGCAGTACTTC	CASRGTSFPEQYF
TRBV28	NA	TRBJ2-2	NA	TGTGCCAGCAGTTTTGTGAACACCGGGGAGCTGTTTTTT	CASSFVNTGELFF
TRBV6-1	NA	TRBJ2-3	TRBD1	TGTGCCAGCAGTCGGGACAGGGCCACAGATACGCAGTATTTT	CASSRDRATDTQYF
TRBV28	NA	TRBJ2-1	NA	TGTGCCAGCAGTTTACCCGGACAGACAATCTTAAGCTCCTACAATGAGCAGTTCTTC	CASSLPGQTILSSYNEQFF
TRBV7-3	NA	TRBJ2-1	NA	TGTGCCAGCAGCTACCTGACAGGTTCTTTCGTTGTAAACAATGAGCAGTTCTTC	CASSYLTGSFVVNNEQFF
TRBV7-2	NA	TRBJ2-1	TRBD2	TGTGCCAGCAGCCCCAGAGGGACTAGCGGTGAGCAGTTCTTC	CASSPRGTSGEQFF
TRBV25-1	few	TRBJ2-5	TRBD2	TGTGCCAGCACCTTTAGCGGGGAGACCCAGTACTTC	CASTFSGETQYF
TRBV30	few	TRBJ2-6	NA	TGTGCCTGGAGTATAAGGCATCCTGGGGCCAACGTCCTGACTTTC	CAWSIRHPGANVLTF
TRBV4-1	NA	TRBJ1-5	NA	TGCGCCAGCAGCCAAGAAAGCTGGAATCAGCCCCAGCATTTT	CASSQESWNQPQHF
TRBV28	few	TRBJ2-4	TRBD1	TGTGCCAGCAGCCCCACAGGGGGTGCGAACATTCAGTACTTC	CASSPTGGANIQYF
TRBV18	few	TRBJ2-1	NA	TGTGCCAGCTCACCAGCGGATGAGCAGTTCTTC	CASSPADEQFF